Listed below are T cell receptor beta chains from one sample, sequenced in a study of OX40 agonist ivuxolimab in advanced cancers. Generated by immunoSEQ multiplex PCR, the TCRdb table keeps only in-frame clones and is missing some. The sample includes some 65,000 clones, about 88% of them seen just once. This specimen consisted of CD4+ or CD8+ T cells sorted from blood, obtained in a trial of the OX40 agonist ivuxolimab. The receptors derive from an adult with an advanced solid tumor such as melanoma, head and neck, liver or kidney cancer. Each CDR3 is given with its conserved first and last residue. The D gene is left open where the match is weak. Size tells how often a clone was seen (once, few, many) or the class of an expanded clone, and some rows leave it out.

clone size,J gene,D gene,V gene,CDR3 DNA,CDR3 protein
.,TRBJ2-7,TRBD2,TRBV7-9,TGTGCCAGCAGCTCGCCCCCTAGCGGGAAAACCTACGAGCAGTACTTC,CASSSPPSGKTYEQYF
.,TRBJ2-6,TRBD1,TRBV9,TGTGCCAGCAGCGTAGGGGGACAGGGACTGTCTGGGGCCAACGTCCTGACTTTC,CASSVGGQGLSGANVLTF
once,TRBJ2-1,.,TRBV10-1,TGCGCCAGCAGTGAACGCGACAATGAGCAGTTCTTC,CASSERDNEQFF
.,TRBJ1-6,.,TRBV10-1,TGCGCCAGCAGTGAGACAGGGAATTCAGCACCCCTCCACTTT,CASSETGNSAPLHF
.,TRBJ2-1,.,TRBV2,TGTGCCAGCAGTGGCGGCGGGTCACCCTACAATGAGCAGTTCTTC,CASSGGGSPYNEQFF
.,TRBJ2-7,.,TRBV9,TGTGCCAGCAGCGTATGGGACGGACCCTACGAGCAGTACTTC,CASSVWDGPYEQYF
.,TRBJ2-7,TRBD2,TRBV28,TGTGCCAGCAGGATCACTAGCGAGCCTTACGAGCAGTACTTC,CASRITSEPYEQYF
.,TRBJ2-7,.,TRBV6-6,TGTGCCAGCAGTTACTCAGGGGGGAGATCCTACGAGCAGTACTTC,CASSYSGGRSYEQYF
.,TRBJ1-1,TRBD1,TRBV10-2,TGCGCCAGCAGTGAGCCGGGACAGTTGAACACTGAAGCTTTCTTT,CASSEPGQLNTEAFF
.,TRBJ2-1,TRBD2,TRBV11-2,TGTGCCAGCAGCCCGGGACTAGCGGGAGTCGCGGTATACAATGAGCAGTTCTTC,CASSPGLAGVAVYNEQFF
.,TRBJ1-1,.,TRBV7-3,TGTGCCAGCAGCCCCTCAGGGGCCGTTGAAGCTTTCTTT,CASSPSGAVEAFF
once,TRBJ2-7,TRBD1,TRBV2,TGTGCCAGCAGTAACAACAGGGGGTACTACGAGCAGTACTTC,CASSNNRGYYEQYF
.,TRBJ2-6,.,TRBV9,TGTGCCAGCAGCGTAGGGGGGCAATCTGGGGCCAACGTCCTGACTTTC,CASSVGGQSGANVLTF
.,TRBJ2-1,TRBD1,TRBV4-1,TGCGCCAGCAGCCAAGGGGACAGGGTGGTTAGGAATGAGCAGTTCTTC,CASSQGDRVVRNEQFF
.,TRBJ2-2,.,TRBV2,TGTGCCAGCAGTGAGGGGTTTGGAGGGGAGCTGTTTTTT,CASSEGFGGELFF
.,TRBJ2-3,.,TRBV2,TGTGCCAGCAGTGAAGGCACCACCTCAAGCACAGATACGCAGTATTTT,CASSEGTTSSTDTQYF
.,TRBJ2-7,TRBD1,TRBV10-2,TGCGCCAGCACGGGACAGCTAAGCCCCTACGAGCAGTACTTC,CASTGQLSPYEQYF
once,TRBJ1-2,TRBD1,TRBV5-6,TGTGCCAGCAGCTTGAGCGGGACAGGGCATCCCTATGGCTACACCTTC,CASSLSGTGHPYGYTF
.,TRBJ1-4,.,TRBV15,TGTGCCACCAGCAGACTCCCCGAGGCTAATGAAAAACTGTTTTTT,CATSRLPEANEKLFF
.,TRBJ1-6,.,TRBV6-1,TGTGCCAGCAGTCCGGGTTCGGCCACGGCACCCCTCCACTTT,CASSPGSATAPLHF
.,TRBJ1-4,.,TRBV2,TGTGCCAGCAGTGCGGTGGGGAGCACTAATGAAAAACTGTTTTTT,CASSAVGSTNEKLFF
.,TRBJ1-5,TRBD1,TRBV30,TGTGCCTGGAGGACAGGGTTGGGTCAGCCCCAGCATTTT,CAWRTGLGQPQHF
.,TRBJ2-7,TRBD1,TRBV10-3,TGTGCCGTCTACAGGGGTTACGAGCAGTACTTC,CAVYRGYEQYF
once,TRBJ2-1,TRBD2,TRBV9,TGTGCCAGCAGCAATAGCGGGGGCCTAAATGAGCAGTTCTTC,CASSNSGGLNEQFF
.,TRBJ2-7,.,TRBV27,TGTGCCAGCAGTTTAGGCCACCAGCAGTACTTC,CASSLGHQQYF
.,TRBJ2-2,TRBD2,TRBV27,TGTGCCAGCAGTTTATCTAGCGGGATTAGTACCGGGGAGCTGTTTTTT,CASSLSSGISTGELFF
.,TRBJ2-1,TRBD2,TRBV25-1,TGTGCCAGCAGTGAATCGCGGACTAGCGGGAATCCCTACAATGAGCAGTTCTTC,CASSESRTSGNPYNEQFF
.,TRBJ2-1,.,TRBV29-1,TGCAGCGTTGATGGGGTTGGGAGCTCCTACAATGAGCAGTTCTTC,CSVDGVGSSYNEQFF
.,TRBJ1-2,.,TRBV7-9,TGTGCCACCCGGTACGGGGGCTATGGCTACACCTTC,CATRYGGYGYTF
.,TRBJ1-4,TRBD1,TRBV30,TGTGCCTCGAACAGGGGGCGAGATGAAAAACTGTTTTTT,CASNRGRDEKLFF
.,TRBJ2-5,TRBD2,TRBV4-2,TGTGCCAGCAGCCCCGACTCCGGACTAGCGAATTTAGAGACCCAGTACTTC,CASSPDSGLANLETQYF
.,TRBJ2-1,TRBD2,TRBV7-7,TGTGCCAGCAGCTTAGCCCTCACTAGCGGGGGGAGCTCCTACAATGAGCAGTTCTTC,CASSLALTSGGSSYNEQFF
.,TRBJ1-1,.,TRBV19,TGTGCCAGTATGGGTCCTTGGAACACTGAAGCTTTCTTT,CASMGPWNTEAFF
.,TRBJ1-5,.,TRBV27,TGTGCCAGCAGCCCGGTTTGGACCTACAATCAGCCCCAGCATTTT,CASSPVWTYNQPQHF
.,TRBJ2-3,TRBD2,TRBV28,TGTGCCAGTTCAGGAACGGCGGGAGGGCCTTCTATGAGCACAGATACGCAGTATTTT,CASSGTAGGPSMSTDTQYF
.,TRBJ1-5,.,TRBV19,TGTGCCAGTAGTATATTTACCGTGGGCAATCAGCCCCAGCATTTT,CASSIFTVGNQPQHF
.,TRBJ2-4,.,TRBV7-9,TGTGCCAGCAGCTTAGTTGGAACAGGGTGGGACATTCAGTACTTC,CASSLVGTGWDIQYF
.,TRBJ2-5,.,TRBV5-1,TGCGCCAGCAGGGATTATCCGGAGACCCAGTACTTC,CASRDYPETQYF
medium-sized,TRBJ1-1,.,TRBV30,TGTGCCTGGAGTGTAGGGGTAAGCACTGAAGCTTTCTTT,CAWSVGVSTEAFF
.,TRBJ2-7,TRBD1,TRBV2,TGTGCCAGCTTCGAAACAGGGGACGAGCAGTACTTC,CASFETGDEQYF
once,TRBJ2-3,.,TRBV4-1,TGCGCCAGCAGCCAAGAACAGGGACGGTCCACAGATACGCAGTATTTT,CASSQEQGRSTDTQYF
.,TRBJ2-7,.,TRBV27,TGTGCCAGCAGTTTAGGGGGGAGTGGGTACGAGCAGTACTTC,CASSLGGSGYEQYF
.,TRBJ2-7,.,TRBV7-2,TGTGCCAGCAGTCAAGGAGGGGCCCCCGTCTACGAGCAGTACTTC,CASSQGGAPVYEQYF
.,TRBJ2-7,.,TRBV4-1,TGCGCCAGCAGCTACCTGGGGGGGGGCTCCTCCTACGAGCAGTACTTC,CASSYLGGGSSYEQYF
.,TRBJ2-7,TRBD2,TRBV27,TGTGCCAGCAGTTTGGAGGCTAGCGGGGCCTACGAGCAGTACTTC,CASSLEASGAYEQYF
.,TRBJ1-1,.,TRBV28,TGTGCCAGCAGACCCCCCGGGGCGAACACTGAAGCTTTCTTT,CASRPPGANTEAFF
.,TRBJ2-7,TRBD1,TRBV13,TGTGCCAGCAGAGACAGGGGTTCTGGGGGCGAGCAGTACTTC,CASRDRGSGGEQYF
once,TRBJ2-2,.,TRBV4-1,TGCGCCAGCAGCCAAGTTCCAGCGTCCGGGGAGCTGTTTTTT,CASSQVPASGELFF
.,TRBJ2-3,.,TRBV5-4,TGTGCCAGCAGCCGGAGACCCACAGATACGCAGTATTTT,CASSRRPTDTQYF
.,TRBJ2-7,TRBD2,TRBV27,TGTGCCAGCAGTCCCAGTGGCGGGAGGGTAGAGCAGTACTTC,CASSPSGGRVEQYF
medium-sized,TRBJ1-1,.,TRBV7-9,TGTGCCAGCAGCGAGCTTACAGGGTTCACTGAAGCTTTCTTT,CASSELTGFTEAFF
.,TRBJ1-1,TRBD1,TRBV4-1,TGCGCCAGCAGCCAAAAAGGGACAGGGAACACTGAAGCTTTCTTT,CASSQKGTGNTEAFF
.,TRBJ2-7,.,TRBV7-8,TGTGCCAGCAGCCGGGAGTCCGACTACGAGCAGTACTTC,CASSRESDYEQYF
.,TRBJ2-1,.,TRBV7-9,TGTGCCAGCAGCTTAATCGGGGACCGTCGGCAGTTCTTC,CASSLIGDRRQFF
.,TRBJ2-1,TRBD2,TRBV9,TGTGCCAGCAGCCCTCGGACTAGCGGGATATCGGTTGAGCAGTTCTTC,CASSPRTSGISVEQFF